These 21 T cell receptor beta chains were sequenced from one sample in a study of human T cells and chemical hapten exposure. Documented time point: patch test 1, 2 weeks after DPC sensitization. As for treatment: therapeutic diphenylcyclopropenone sensitization with weekly scalp DPC. TCRdb used MiXCR to reprocess the RACE reads, holding one entry per CDR3 protein. This sample has 180,000 or so distinct CDR3 sequences, with approximately 14% found just once. The specimen was whole blood, collected in connection with sensitization to the hapten diphenylcyclopropenone (DPC). The source is a woman aged 25 to 39 with alopecia areata. Some clones in this sample may be carry-over from other donors' samples.

The rearrangement links TRBV4-2 to TRBJ1-1; unclear D gene. From germline, CDR1 is LGHNA and CDR2 YNFKEQ. The CDR3 loop spans 15 amino acids. The ends were cut back, 0 bases at V and 11 bases at J, with 19 bases in the middle. The CDR3 here is CASSQESSFRFVAFF. CDR3 sequence (DNA): TGTGCCAGCAGCCAAGAGTCGTCGTTTCGCTTTGTCGCTTTCTTT.

This clonotype showed up just a few times. The chain joins TRBV7-6 to TRBJ2-2; 9 nucleotides match TRBD1. The germline gives CDR1 SGHVS, CDR2 FNYEAQ. After removal of 5 bases from V and 7 bases from J, the junction contained 5 bases not matched to a gene. This CDR3 comprises 14 residues. CDR3 in DNA: TGTGCCAGCAGCCCGAACAGGGGGCGCGGGGAGCTGTTTTTT. It codes for CASSPNRGRGELFF.

The chain carries TRBV27 and TRBJ2-7, with D perhaps matching TRBD1 (6 bases). The V and J ends lost 5 bases and 7 bases respectively, with 15 bases between them. The CDR3 is 13 amino acids. Germline-derived CDR1 and CDR2 are MNHEY and SMNVEV (reference sequence). Here the CDR3 DNA reads TGTGCCAGCAGTAAGGGACATCTACGAGAGCAGTACTTC. Translating gives CASSKGHLREQYF.

This clonotype was found a few times. The chain links TRBV20-1 to TRBJ1-5, with TRBD1 as a possible D gene (5 bases). The CDR3 runs 14 residues. Germline-derived CDR1 and CDR2 are DFQATT and SNEGSKA (reference sequence). Trimming removed 3 bases from V and 2 bases from J, with 11 bases in between. The CDR3 region has the DNA TGCAGTGCTAGGGGCAGGGCCCGCAATCAGCCCCAGCATTTT. Residues: CSARGRARNQPQHF.

This clonotype has at least ten counts. The chain carries TRBV29-1 and TRBJ2-3, with TRBD2 identical over 10 bases. There are 14 residues in the CDR3. J lost 3 bases, V lost 4 bases, and 4 bases had no gene match. Per the germline V gene, CDR1 is SQVTM and CDR2 is ANQGSEA. The CDR3 protein is CSVVPSGSTDTQYF. Here the CDR3 DNA reads TGCAGCGTTGTTCCTAGCGGGAGTACAGATACGCAGTATTTT.

This clonotype was seen only a few times. The chain links TRBV5-6 to TRBJ2-1, with TRBD1 identical over 8 bases. CDR1 is SGHDT, CDR2 YYEEEE, per germline. This CDR3 has 15 residues. Trimming took 1 base from V and 4 from J; bases not matched to a gene: 4. The CDR3, as DNA: TGTGCCAGCAGCTTGCTCGGGACAGGATACAATGAGCAGTTCTTC. Amino acid sequence: CASSLLGTGYNEQFF. Full variable domain (remainder filled in from reference TRBV5-6 and TRBJ2-1): DAGVTQSPTHLIKTRGQQVTLRCSPKSGHDTVSWYQQALGQGPQFIFQYYEEEERQRGNFPDRFSGHQFPNYSSELNVNALLLGDSALYLCASSLLGTGYNEQFFGPGTRLTVL.

This clonotype was detected a few times. V and J are TRBV20-1 and TRBJ2-1; 11 nucleotides match TRBD2. The trim removed 4 bases at V and 8 bases at J, leaving 13 bases unmatched. From germline, CDR1 is DFQATT and CDR2 SNEGSKA (reference sequence). This CDR3 region has 16 residues. CDR3 sequence reads: CSATLSGGASRDEQFF. CDR3 nucleotide sequence: TGCAGTGCTACTCTTAGCGGGGGGGCCTCGCGGGATGAGCAGTTCTTC.

This chain links TRBV21-1 with TRBJ1-5; the DNA was not compared with TRBD1, the D call given in the table. TRBV21-1 is shown as a pseudogene. This CDR3 comprises 15 residues. CDR3: CASSKRQGGNQPQHF. CDR3 DNA: TGTGCCAGCAGCAAAAGACAGGGTGGAAATCAGCCCCAGCATTTT.

This clonotype was counted between two and nine times. V and J are TRBV29-1 and TRBJ1-2; D possibly corresponds to TRBD1 (5 bases). Germline loops: CDR1 SQVTM, CDR2 ANQGSEA. The CDR3 has 12 residues. Trimming removed 6 bases at V and 4 bases at J, with 12 bases between. The CDR3 bases are TGCAGCGTGGCCGGACACGGCTATGGCTACACCTTC. This sequence encodes CSVAGHGYGYTF.

The chain is built from TRBV20-1 and TRBJ1-2; TRBD1 is a possible D gene (5 bases). CDR3 length equals 15 residues. The germline gives CDR1 DFQATT, CDR2 SNEGSKA (reference sequence). Trimming removed 2 bases at V and 4 bases at J, with 17 bases between. The DNA for the CDR3 is TGCAGTGCTAGACCCGAGGGGAACACTTTCTATGGCTACACCTTC. Amino acid sequence: CSARPEGNTFYGYTF.

This clonotype was counted at least ten times. V gene TRBV7-6 combines with J gene TRBJ2-7; 8 nucleotides match TRBD2. This CDR3 contains 15 residues. The junction had 1 base not matched to a gene; V was cut back by 0 bases and J by 0 bases. Germline CDR1 is SGHVS and CDR2 is FNYEAQ. The CDR3 sequence is CASSLAGTSSYEQYF. The CDR3, as DNA: TGTGCCAGCAGCTTAGCGGGGACTAGCTCCTACGAGCAGTACTTC.

This chain uses TRBV9 with TRBJ2-2; D uncertain. The CDR3 is made up of 14 amino acids. Germline values: CDR1 SGDLS, CDR2 YYNGEE. The germline V and J ends were trimmed by 0 bases and 6 bases, with 9 bases remaining between them. CDR3 in DNA: TGTGCCAGCAGCGTAGGGGCACAATCCGGGGAGCTGTTTTTT. Protein: CASSVGAQSGELFF.

This clonotype showed up just a few times. This chain joins TRBV28 and TRBJ2-1; 7 bases map to TRBD1. The CDR3 consists of 14 residues. J gave up 2 bases and V 5 bases, and 3 bases lay outside the gene matches. The germline V gene encodes CDR1 MDHEN and CDR2 SYDVKM. The CDR3 region has the DNA TGTGCCAGCAGTCAGGACAGGACCTACAATGAGCAGTTCTTC. Translating it yields CASSQDRTYNEQFF.

This clonotype was found a few times. In DNA form, the CDR3 reads TGTGCCAGTAGTATGACAGCCCGGGAGACCCAGTACTTC. It specifies CASSMTARETQYF. The chain is built from TRBV19 and TRBJ2-5; D is perhaps TRBD1 (5 bases). CDR1 and CDR2 (germline): LNHDA, SQIVND (reference sequence). The CDR3 contains 13 residues. The V end lost 3 bases, the J end lost 5 bases, and 10 bases lay between the germline ends.

This clonotype has a handful of counts. The V gene is TRBV7-9, the J gene TRBJ2-7; D is possibly TRBD1 or TRBD2 (5 bases each). The CDR3 sequence is 14 residues long. CDR1 is SEHNR and CDR2 is FQNEAQ in the germline V gene (reference sequence). Between the trimmed V and J ends, which lost 3 bases and 1 base, there was a span of 10 bases. In DNA, the CDR3 is TGTGCCAGCAGCTTCGGGACCGCGTCCTACGAGCAGTACTTC. Residues: CASSFGTASYEQYF.

This clonotype was observed a handful of times. This sequence joins TRBV6-2 or TRBV6-3 and TRBJ1-1; 8 bases are a match to TRBD1. The CDR3 loop spans 16 amino acids. CDR1 is MNHEY and CDR2 is SVGEGT in the germline V gene. J gave up 5 bases and V 5 bases, and 13 bases lay outside the gene matches. The CDR3 reads CASSTSLGQGQTEAFF. In nucleotides, the CDR3 is TGTGCCAGCAGTACTTCCTTAGGACAGGGACAAACTGAAGCTTTCTTT.

Ten or more counts support this clonotype. This sequence joins TRBV28 and TRBJ1-1, with 9 bases fitting TRBD1. V was clipped by 7 bases and J by 8 bases; unmatched bases: 11. Germline CDR1 MDHEN, CDR2 SYDVKM. The CDR3 totals 14 residues. CDR3 sequence reads: CASIILTGGREAFF. The CDR3 DNA follows: TGTGCCAGCATTATTCTCACAGGGGGCCGGGAAGCTTTCTTT.

The chain combines TRBV7-2 with TRBJ1-6, with a possible D match to TRBD1 (5 bases). The germline V and J ends were trimmed by 1 base and 7 bases, with 17 bases remaining between them. Germline-derived CDR1 and CDR2 are SGHTA and FQGNSA. The CDR3 consists of 17 residues. The CDR3 protein is CASSLGFRRKGNSPLHF. CDR3 in DNA: TGTGCCAGCAGCTTAGGGTTTAGACGGAAGGGGAATTCACCCCTCCACTTT.

This clonotype was observed at least ten times. V is TRBV10-3 and J is TRBJ1-6, with D possibly TRBD1 on 6 matching bases. Trimming took off 6 bases at V and 8 bases at J, with 14 bases between the two ends. The V gene's germline CDR1 is ENHRY and CDR2 SYGVKD. CDR3 length equals 14 residues. CDR3: CAISGRGADSPLHF. The CDR3 region has the DNA TGTGCCATCAGCGGACGGGGGGCGGATTCACCCCTCCACTTT.

This clonotype was counted between two and nine times. The rearrangement uses TRBV9 and TRBJ1-1; D perhaps matches TRBD1 (5 bases). The germline V and J ends were trimmed by 3 bases and 0 bases, with 12 bases remaining between them. Germline-derived CDR1 and CDR2 are SGDLS and YYNGEE. The CDR3 spans 15 residues. CDR3 amino acids: CASSGRDRLNTEAFF. The CDR3 DNA is TGTGCCAGCAGCGGAAGGGACCGCTTGAACACTGAAGCTTTCTTT. Complete variable domain (other parts from reference TRBV9 and TRBJ1-1): DSGVTQTPKHLITATGQRVTLRCSPRSGDLSVYWYQQSLDQGLQFLIQYYNGEERAKGNILERFSAQQFPDLHSELNLSSLELGDSALYFCASSGRDRLNTEAFFGQGTRLTVV.

This clonotype was detected only a few times. This chain connects TRBV28 to TRBJ1-4; D call uncertain. V lost 1 base and J lost 8, with 5 bases in between. This CDR3 has 12 residues. Germline V gene lookup returns CDR1 MDHEN and CDR2 SYDVKM. The CDR3: CASSLFSEKLFF. The CDR3 nucleotides are TGTGCCAGCAGTTTATTCTCGGAAAAACTGTTTTTT.